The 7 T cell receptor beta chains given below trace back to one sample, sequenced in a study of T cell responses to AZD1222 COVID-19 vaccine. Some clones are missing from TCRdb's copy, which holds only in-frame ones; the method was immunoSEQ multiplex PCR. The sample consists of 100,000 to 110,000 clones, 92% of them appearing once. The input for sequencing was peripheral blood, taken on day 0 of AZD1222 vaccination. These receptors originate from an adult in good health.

This CDR3 is CASSLLGQSLSGNTIYF. CDR3 nucleotides: TGTGCCAGCAGCTTGCTGGGACAGAGCCTCTCTGGAAACACCATATATTTT. The chain links TRBV5-5 to TRBJ1-3, with TRBD1 identical over 7 bases. This CDR3 is built from 17 residues. V was clipped by 1 base and J by 0 bases; unmatched bases: 7. Germline V gives CDR1 SGHKS, CDR2 YYEKEE (reference sequence).

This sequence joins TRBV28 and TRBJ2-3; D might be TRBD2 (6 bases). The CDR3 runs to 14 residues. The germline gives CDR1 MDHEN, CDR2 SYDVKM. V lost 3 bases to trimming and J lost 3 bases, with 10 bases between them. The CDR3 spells CASSLARETDTQYF. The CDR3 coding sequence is TGTGCCAGCAGTTTGGCCCGGGAGACAGATACGCAGTATTTT.

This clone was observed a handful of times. The CDR3 is CASSLGDRGEDEKLFF. In nucleotides, the CDR3 is TGCGCCAGCAGCTTGGGGGACAGGGGAGAGGATGAAAAACTGTTTTTT. The chain carries TRBV5-1 and TRBJ1-4; 10 bases match TRBD1. V was clipped by 0 bases and J by 6 bases; unmatched bases: 5. CDR3 size: 16 residues. CDR1 and CDR2 from the germline V gene are SGHRS and YFSETQ.

The CDR3 here is CASSFPESSGGTSGYYEQYF. DNA for the CDR3: TGTGCCAGCAGTTTCCCTGAGTCCTCAGGGGGTACTAGCGGATACTACGAGCAGTACTTC. This rearrangement joins TRBV28 to TRBJ2-7; D is possibly TRBD2 (8 bases). Germline loops: CDR1 MDHEN, CDR2 SYDVKM. The V end lost 3 bases, the J end lost 3 bases, and 30 bases lay between the germline ends. The CDR3 runs to 20 residues.

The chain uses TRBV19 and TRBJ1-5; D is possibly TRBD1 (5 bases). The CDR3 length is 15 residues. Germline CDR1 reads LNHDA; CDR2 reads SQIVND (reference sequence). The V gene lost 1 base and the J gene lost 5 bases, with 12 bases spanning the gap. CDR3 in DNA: TGTGCCAGTAGTATAGGGGGGAGCGGGGATCAGCCCCAGCATTTT. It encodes CASSIGGSGDQPQHF.

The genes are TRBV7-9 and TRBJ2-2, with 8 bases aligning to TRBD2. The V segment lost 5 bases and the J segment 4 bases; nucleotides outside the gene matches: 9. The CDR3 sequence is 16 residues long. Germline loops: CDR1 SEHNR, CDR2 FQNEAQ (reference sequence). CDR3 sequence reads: CASSPAFGRATGELFF. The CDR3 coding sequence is TGTGCCAGCAGCCCCGCCTTCGGGAGGGCCACCGGGGAGCTGTTTTTT.

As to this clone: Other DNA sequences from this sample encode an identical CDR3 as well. This chain's CDR3 is CASGLAGAYEQYF. For the CDR3, the DNA is TGTGCCAGCGGGTTAGCGGGGGCCTACGAGCAGTACTTC. This chain joins TRBV6-5 and TRBJ2-7, with 9 bases lining up with TRBD2. CDR1 MNHEY and CDR2 SVGAGI come from the germline V gene. With V trimmed by 8 bases and J by 2 bases, 4 bases remained unmatched. This CDR3 is built from 13 residues.